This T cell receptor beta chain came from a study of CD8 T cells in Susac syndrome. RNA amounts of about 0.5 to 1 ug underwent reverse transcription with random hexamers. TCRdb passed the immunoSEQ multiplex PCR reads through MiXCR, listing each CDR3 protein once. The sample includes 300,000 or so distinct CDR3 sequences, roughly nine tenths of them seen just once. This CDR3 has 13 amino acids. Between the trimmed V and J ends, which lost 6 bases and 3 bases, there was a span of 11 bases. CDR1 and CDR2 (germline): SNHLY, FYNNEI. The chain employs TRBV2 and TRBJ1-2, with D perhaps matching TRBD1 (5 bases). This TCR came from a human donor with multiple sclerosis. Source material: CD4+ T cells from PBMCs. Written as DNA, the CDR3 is TGTGCCAGCAGGGGGGATGGAGACTATGGCTACACCTTC. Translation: CASRGDGDYGYTF.